This T cell receptor (beta chain) stems from a study of shared clonotypes between healthy human individuals. Method: immunoSEQ multiplex PCR; TCRdb's copy keeps in-frame clones and lacks some. Among fewer than 1.8 million clones listed, approximately 98.5% were seen once. The CDR3 loop spans 13 amino acids. Germline CDR1 is MNHEY and CDR2 is SVGAGI. The V segment lost 6 bases and the J segment 5 bases; nucleotides outside the gene matches: 4. The receptor was isolated from a man younger than 45 in good health. This chain links TRBV6-5 with TRBJ1-5; 7 bases fit TRBD1. The specimen was naive CD4+ T cells sorted from blood. This sample's subset: CD45RA+ positively selected. CDR3 residues: CASRSGGDQPQHF. In DNA, the CDR3 is TGTGCCAGCAGATCAGGGGGGGATCAGCCCCAGCATTTT.